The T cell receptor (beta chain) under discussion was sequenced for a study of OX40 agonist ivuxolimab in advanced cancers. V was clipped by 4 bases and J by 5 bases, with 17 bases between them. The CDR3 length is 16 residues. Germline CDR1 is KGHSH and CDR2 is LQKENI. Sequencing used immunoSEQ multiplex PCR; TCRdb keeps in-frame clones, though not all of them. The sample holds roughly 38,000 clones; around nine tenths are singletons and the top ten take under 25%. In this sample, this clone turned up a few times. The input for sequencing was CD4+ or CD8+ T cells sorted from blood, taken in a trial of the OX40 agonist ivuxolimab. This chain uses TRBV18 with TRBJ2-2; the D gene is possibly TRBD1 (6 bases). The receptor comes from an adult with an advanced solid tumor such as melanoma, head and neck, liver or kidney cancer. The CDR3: CASSLLDGTGTGELFF. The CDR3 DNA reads TGTGCCAGCTCACTACTGGACGGTACAGGGACCGGGGAGCTGTTTTTT.